One sample yielded the 9 T cell receptor beta chains listed below, sequenced in a study of T cells in Graves' hyperthyroidism and ophthalmopathy. Amplification yielded TCR beta CDR3 regions, with RNA transcripts as the source. First-round RT-PCR targeting the TCR CDR3 was performed with the HTBI primer set. TCRdb re-called the multiplex PCR reads through MiXCR, storing one row per CDR3 protein. The sample yields nearly 600,000 distinct CDR3 sequences, approximately 14% seen once. Sequenced material: blood. These receptors were collected from a woman aged 18-30 years with Graves' ophthalmopathy.

This clonotype was seen repeatedly, ten times or more. The chain uses TRBV12-5 and TRBJ2-2, with 9 bases matching TRBD1. Germline V CDR1 and CDR2: LGHNT, FRNRAP. V shed 4 bases, J shed 6 bases, and the junction held 3 bases outside the gene matches. The length of the CDR3 is 14 residues. This chain's CDR3 is CASGSGQGAGELFF. CDR3 in DNA: TGTGCTAGTGGTTCGGGACAGGGTGCCGGGGAGCTGTTTTTT.

In its sample, this clonotype was seen many times. The chain links TRBV20-1 to TRBJ2-3; maybe TRBD1 (6 bases). The CDR3 runs to 13 residues. CDR1 and CDR2 from the germline V gene are DFQATT and SNEGSKA (reference sequence). V lost 6 bases to trimming and J lost 1 base, with 11 bases between them. The CDR3 bases are TGCAGTGCGGATACAGGGCGCACAGATACGCAGTATTTT. Translation: CSADTGRTDTQYF.

This clonotype has ten or more counts. The chain combines TRBV10-3 with TRBJ2-1, with 9 bases aligning to TRBD2. From germline, CDR1 is ENHRY and CDR2 SYGVKD. After removal of 0 bases from V and 4 bases from J, the junction contained 1 base not matched to a gene. This CDR3 comprises 15 residues. DNA of the CDR3: TGTGCCATCAGTGAGTCGACTAGCGGATACAATGAGCAGTTCTTC. It encodes CAISESTSGYNEQFF.

V and J are TRBV6-1 and TRBJ1-2; TRBD1 might be the D (5 bases). The CDR3 is made up of 13 amino acids. Germline V gene lookup returns CDR1 MNHNS and CDR2 SASEGT. V was shortened by 7 bases and J by 4 bases, with 13 bases between the two germline ends. CDR3 sequence (DNA): TGTGCCAGCACCCAGGGTACCCTCTATGGCTACACCTTC. Its translation is CASTQGTLYGYTF.

In its sample, this clonotype was seen many times. The chain has TRBV7-6 and TRBJ2-3; 8 nucleotides align to TRBD2. V was clipped by 0 bases and J by 4 bases; unmatched bases: 0. This CDR3 contains 14 residues. Germline CDR1 SGHVS, CDR2 FNYEAQ. CDR3 coding DNA: TGTGCCAGCAGCTTAGCGACTAGCGCAGATACGCAGTATTTT. Translated, it gives CASSLATSADTQYF.

The chain is built from TRBV19 and TRBJ1-5; D may be TRBD1 (6 bases). Germline V gene lookup returns CDR1 LNHDA and CDR2 SQIVND (reference sequence). V was shortened by 6 bases and J by 0 bases, with 12 bases between the two germline ends. The CDR3 spans 15 residues. The CDR3 bases are TGTGCCAGTAGAACACAGGGTTATAGCAATCAGCCCCAGCATTTT. Amino acids: CASRTQGYSNQPQHF.

This clonotype was counted a few times. This chain connects TRBV15 to TRBJ2-3, with 7 bases fitting TRBD2. Trimming took 9 bases from V and 6 from J; bases not matched to a gene: 9. Germline V gene data show CDR1 as LNHNV and CDR2 as YYDKDF (reference sequence). The CDR3 is 13 residues long. In nucleotides, the CDR3 is TGTGCCACTAGGGGCGGGAGTACCGATACGCAGTATTTT. Translation: CATRGGSTDTQYF.

This clonotype was picked up a small number of times. V gene TRBV29-1 combines with J gene TRBJ2-7; D may be TRBD1 (6 bases). Per germline, CDR1 SQVTM and CDR2 ANQGSEA. The CDR3 is 15 residues long. V was pared by 3 bases and J by 0 bases, with 15 bases between. CDR3 DNA sequence: TGCAGCGTTGAGGACAGCGAAAGGAGCTCCTACGAGCAGTACTTC. It codes for CSVEDSERSSYEQYF.

On this clonotype itself: A read error is possible here, since a much larger clone lies one base away. The chain recombines TRBV29-1 with TRBJ1-1; D possibly corresponds to TRBD1 (6 bases). V was shortened by 4 bases and J by 6 bases, with 15 bases between the two germline ends. CDR3 length: 13 amino acids. Germline values: CDR1 SQVTM, CDR2 ANQGSEA. Written as DNA, the CDR3 is TGCAGCGTTGGAGACCACAGGGACGCTGAAGCTTTCTTT. Translation gives CSVGDHRDAEAFF.